The 14 T cell receptor beta chains below all came from one sample that was sequenced in a study of human T cells and chemical hapten exposure. Each CDR3 protein gets one entry after TCRdb re-called the RACE reads with MiXCR. Of over 30,000 distinct CDR3 sequences in the sample, more than 8% were seen once. Time point: patch test 3, about 24 weeks after DPC sensitization. The sample's treatment: therapeutic diphenylcyclopropenone sensitization with weekly scalp DPC. The total RNA was obtained from whole blood that was not fractionated. The material was whole blood, obtained in connection with sensitization to the hapten diphenylcyclopropenone (DPC). The receptors were sampled from a man aged 50-60 years with alopecia areata. Some clones in this sample may be carry-over from other donors' samples.

This clonotype was counted at least ten times. J is TRBJ2-7 and V is TRBV10-3; D call uncertain. Looked up from germline, CDR1 is ENHRY and CDR2 is SYGVKD. V shed 5 bases and J shed 0 bases, with 2 bases lying between them. This CDR3 has 11 residues. This chain's CDR3 is CAISPSYEQYF. CDR3 nucleotide sequence: TGTGCCATCAGTCCCTCCTACGAGCAGTACTTC.

This clonotype was picked up many times. V and J are TRBV20-1 and TRBJ2-7; D remains ambiguous. The CDR3 totals 14 residues. The germline CDR1 and CDR2 sequences are DFQATT and SNEGSKA (reference sequence). V dropped 3 bases and J dropped 2 bases, with 14 bases sitting between them. This CDR3 is CSASSRQAPYEQYF. In DNA form, the CDR3 reads TGCAGTGCTAGTTCACGACAAGCACCCTACGAGCAGTACTTC.

This clonotype was recorded a few times. CDR3 sequence reads: CASNLLRGRRGTEAFF. CDR3 in DNA: TGTGCCAGCAACCTCCTTAGGGGGCGACGGGGCACTGAAGCTTTCTTT. V usage is TRBV11-2 and J usage is TRBJ1-1; 7 nucleotides agree with TRBD1. Germline CDR1 SGHAT, CDR2 FQNNGV. The length of the CDR3 is 16 residues. After removal of 7 bases from V and 4 bases from J, the junction contained 15 bases not matched to a gene.

This clonotype was counted many times. This sequence joins TRBV19 and TRBJ1-5, with D possibly matching TRBD1 (5 bases). The germline gives CDR1 LNHDA, CDR2 SQIVND (reference sequence). Deletions cut 4 bases from V and 1 base from J, with 11 bases between. The CDR3 is 15 amino acids. The DNA of the CDR3 is TGTGCCAGTAGTACCCGGACATGGAGCAATCAGCCCCAGCATTTT. This gives the protein CASSTRTWSNQPQHF.

This clonotype was seen more than once but under ten times. The V call is TRBV28, the J call TRBJ1-1; TRBD1 matches at 10 bases. Germline-derived CDR1 and CDR2 are MDHEN and SYDVKM. This CDR3 is built from 16 residues. Trimming cost V 5 bases and J 4 bases; bases outside gene matches: 10. The CDR3 nucleotides are TGTGCCAGCAGTACCGGGACAGGGGCCCTTGGCACTGAAGCTTTCTTT. Its translation is CASSTGTGALGTEAFF.

This clonotype was recorded a few times. The junction departs from the called germline gene at one end, perhaps through a read error. V and J are TRBV11-2 and TRBJ1-6; D is unresolved. CDR1 and CDR2 (germline): SGHAT, FQNNGV. The CDR3 extends over 15 amino acids. CDR3 residues: CASSLEGGYNSPLHF. Written as DNA, the CDR3 is TGTGCCAGCAGCCTAGAAGGCGGATATAATTCACCCCTCCACTTT. Supplemented by reference TRBV11-2 and TRBJ1-6, the full variable domain reads EAGVAQSPRYKIIEKRQSVAFWCNPISGHATLYWYQQILGQGPKLLIQFQNNGVVDDSQLPKDRFSAERLKGVDSTLKIQPAKLEDSAVYLCASSLEGGYNSPLHFGNGTRLTVT.

J is TRBJ2-7 and V is TRBV7-9; 7 nucleotides line up with TRBD2. The V and J ends lost 5 bases and 2 bases, in that order; junction bases with no gene match: 3. From germline, CDR1 is SEHNR and CDR2 FQNEAQ (reference sequence). The CDR3 contains 13 residues. The CDR3 nucleotides are TGTGCCAGCAGCCTCAGCGGGACCTACGAGCAGTACTTC. This translates into CASSLSGTYEQYF.

This clonotype came up many times. The gene calls are TRBV12-3 or TRBV12-4 and TRBJ2-2, with D perhaps TRBD2 (5 bases). V was clipped by 7 bases and J by 1 base, with 10 bases between them. The CDR3 extends over 14 amino acids. In nucleotides, the CDR3 is TGTGCCAGCAATAGAGGGAAGAACACCGGGGAGCTGTTTTTT. Amino acid sequence: CASNRGKNTGELFF.

Ten or more counts support this clonotype. This chain joins TRBV27 and TRBJ1-6; tentatively, D is TRBD1 (5 bases). Trimming took 6 bases from V and 7 from J, leaving 7 bases between them. CDR3 length: 12 residues. Germline V gene sequence: CDR1 MNHEY, CDR2 SMNVEV (reference sequence). In DNA, the CDR3 is TGTGCCAGCAGGGGGGTAAATTCACCCCTCCACTTT. Protein sequence: CASRGVNSPLHF.

The chain combines TRBV29-1 with TRBJ2-5, with 7 bases that match TRBD1. CDR1 and CDR2 from the germline V gene are SQVTM and ANQGSEA. The V and J ends lost 4 bases and 4 bases, in that order; junction bases with no gene match: 3. This CDR3 contains 12 residues. As DNA, the CDR3 is TGCAGCGTTGCCAGGGGGAGAGAGACCCAGTACTTC. Encoded protein: CSVARGRETQYF.

This chain joins TRBV6-4 and TRBJ2-3; tentatively, D is TRBD2 (5 bases). The length of the CDR3 is 14 residues. V dropped 5 bases and J dropped 6 bases, with 15 bases sitting between them. Germline V gene sequence: CDR1 MRHNA, CDR2 SNTAGT. The CDR3 sequence: CASSLLGSGDTQYF. The CDR3 DNA sequence: TGTGCCAGCAGTTTACTAGGATCGGGTGATACGCAGTATTTT.

There are a few counts of this clonotype. The rearrangement uses TRBV10-3 and TRBJ2-3, with 8 nucleotides matching TRBD2. J was trimmed by 3 bases and V by 5 bases; bases with no gene match: 4. The CDR3 covers 14 residues. Per germline, CDR1 ENHRY and CDR2 SYGVKD. The CDR3: CAISSAGETDTQYF. DNA for the CDR3: TGTGCCATCAGTTCAGCGGGAGAGACAGATACGCAGTATTTT.

This clonotype has ten or more counts. This chain connects TRBV11-3 to TRBJ1-1; D unresolved. The CDR3 has 13 residues. V was pared by 4 bases and J by 6 bases, with 12 bases between. Per the germline V gene, CDR1 is SGHNT and CDR2 is YENEEA. The CDR3 DNA follows: TGTGCCAGCAGCTCGGGTCCCGGGGCTGAAGCTTTCTTT. Translation: CASSSGPGAEAFF.

This chain connects TRBV28 to TRBJ2-7; D not resolved. Deletions cut 6 bases from V and 9 bases from J, with 18 bases between. CDR1 and CDR2 from the germline V gene are MDHEN and SYDVKM. This CDR3 is built from 13 residues. Here the CDR3 DNA reads TGTGCCAGCAGCTCACCACCCTTAGAGGCGCAGTACTTC. Protein product: CASSSPPLEAQYF.